This TCR beta chain was sequenced during a study of T-cell memory formation after mild COVID-19. Amplification by 5'RACE using constant-segment primers produced TCR alpha and TCR beta cDNA libraries that carried sample barcodes and UMIs. TCRdb re-called the 5' RACE reads with MiXCR, one entry per CDR3 protein. Counted here are about 400,000 distinct CDR3 sequences, about a quarter occurring once; the ten biggest clones make up around 13%. This clonotype occurred a few times. Its matching antigen is unknown. Study-wide points: CD4/CD8 balance characterized clones contracting day 15 to 85, and CD4+ skew characterized later expanders.

Germline lookup yields CDR1 SGHAT and CDR2 FQNNGV. Between the trimmed V and J ends, which lost 6 bases and 0 bases, there was a span of 12 bases. This CDR3 is 14 amino acids long. The V and J genes are TRBV11-2 and TRBJ2-7; no clear D gene. Sequenced: PBMCs or a T cell subset sorted from them (not recorded which). The TCR originated in an adult woman who had mild COVID-19 (a few samples of this study predate the infection). Cell type and time point are not known. As DNA, the CDR3 is TGTGCCAGCAGTTCAGGTTTCAGCTCCTACGAGCAGTACTTC. This encodes CASSSGFSSYEQYF.